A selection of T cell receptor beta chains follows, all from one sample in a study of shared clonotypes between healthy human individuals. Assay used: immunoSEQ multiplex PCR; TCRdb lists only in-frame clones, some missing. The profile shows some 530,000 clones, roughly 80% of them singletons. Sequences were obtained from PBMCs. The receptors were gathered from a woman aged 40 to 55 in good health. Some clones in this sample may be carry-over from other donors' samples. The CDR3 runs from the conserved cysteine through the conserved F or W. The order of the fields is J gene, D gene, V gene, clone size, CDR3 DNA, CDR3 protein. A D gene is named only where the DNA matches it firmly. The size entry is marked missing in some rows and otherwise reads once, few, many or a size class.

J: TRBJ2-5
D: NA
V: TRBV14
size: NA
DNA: TGTGCCAGCAGCCAAGTCCTGGGGCGAGAGACCCAGTACTTC
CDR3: CASSQVLGRETQYF

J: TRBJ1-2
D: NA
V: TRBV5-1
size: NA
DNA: TGCGCCAGCAGCTTGGCCATAGATGGCTCTGGCTACACCTTC
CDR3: CASSLAIDGSGYTF

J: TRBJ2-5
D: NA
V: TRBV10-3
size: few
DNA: TGTGCCATCAGTGAGGAACAGGGCCCCCAAGAGACCCAGTACTTC
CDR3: CAISEEQGPQETQYF

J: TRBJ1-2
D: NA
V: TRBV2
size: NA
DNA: TGTGCCAGCAGTGAAGCGCGGGGCTCGGTCTTCAATGGCTACACCTTC
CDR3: CASSEARGSVFNGYTF

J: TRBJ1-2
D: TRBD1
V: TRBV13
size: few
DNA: TGTGCCAGCAGCTTAGGGAGGGGACAGGGGGCGTCATCCTATGGCTACACCTTC
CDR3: CASSLGRGQGASSYGYTF

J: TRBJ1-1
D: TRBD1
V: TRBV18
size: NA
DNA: TGTGCCAGCTCACCCCAGGGGACAGCCTTGAACACTGAAGCTTTCTTT
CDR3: CASSPQGTALNTEAFF

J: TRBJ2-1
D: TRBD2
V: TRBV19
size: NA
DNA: TGTGCCAGTAGCAAGCGGGGGGGATTGGTGGCCAATGAGCAGTTCTTC
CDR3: CASSKRGGLVANEQFF

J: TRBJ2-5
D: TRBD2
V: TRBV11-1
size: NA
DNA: TGTGCCAGCAGCCCCGGACTAGCGGGGCTCCAAGAGACCCAGTACTTC
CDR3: CASSPGLAGLQETQYF

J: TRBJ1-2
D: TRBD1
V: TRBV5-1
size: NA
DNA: TGCGCCAGCAGCGCGACAGGGGGCGCCTATGGCTACACCTTC
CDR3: CASSATGGAYGYTF

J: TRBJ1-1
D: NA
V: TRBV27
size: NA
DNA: TGTGCCAGCAGCCCTGGAAAGGCTTTCTTT
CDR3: CASSPGKAFF

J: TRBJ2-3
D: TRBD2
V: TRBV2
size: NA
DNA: TGTGCCAGTAAAGGACTAGCGGGAGTAGATACGCAGTATTTT
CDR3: CASKGLAGVDTQYF

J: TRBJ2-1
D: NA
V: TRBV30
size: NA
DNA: TGTGCCTGGATGAATCTAGGACTAACCAATGAGCAGTTCTTC
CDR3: CAWMNLGLTNEQFF

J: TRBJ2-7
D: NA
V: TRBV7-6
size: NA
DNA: TGTGCCAGCAGCTTTTCGTCAGTAGGCTACGAGCAGTACTTC
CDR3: CASSFSSVGYEQYF

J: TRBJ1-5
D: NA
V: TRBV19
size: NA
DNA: TGTGCCAGTAGTGGGGACCGAAATCAGCCCCAGCATTTT
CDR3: CASSGDRNQPQHF

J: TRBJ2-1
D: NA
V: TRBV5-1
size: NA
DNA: TGCGCCAGCAGCTTTCTGGGCCATGAGCAGTTCTTC
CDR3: CASSFLGHEQFF

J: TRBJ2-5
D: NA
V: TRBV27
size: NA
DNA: TGTGCCAGCAGCAAATGGACCGACGCAGAGACCCAGTACTTC
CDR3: CASSKWTDAETQYF